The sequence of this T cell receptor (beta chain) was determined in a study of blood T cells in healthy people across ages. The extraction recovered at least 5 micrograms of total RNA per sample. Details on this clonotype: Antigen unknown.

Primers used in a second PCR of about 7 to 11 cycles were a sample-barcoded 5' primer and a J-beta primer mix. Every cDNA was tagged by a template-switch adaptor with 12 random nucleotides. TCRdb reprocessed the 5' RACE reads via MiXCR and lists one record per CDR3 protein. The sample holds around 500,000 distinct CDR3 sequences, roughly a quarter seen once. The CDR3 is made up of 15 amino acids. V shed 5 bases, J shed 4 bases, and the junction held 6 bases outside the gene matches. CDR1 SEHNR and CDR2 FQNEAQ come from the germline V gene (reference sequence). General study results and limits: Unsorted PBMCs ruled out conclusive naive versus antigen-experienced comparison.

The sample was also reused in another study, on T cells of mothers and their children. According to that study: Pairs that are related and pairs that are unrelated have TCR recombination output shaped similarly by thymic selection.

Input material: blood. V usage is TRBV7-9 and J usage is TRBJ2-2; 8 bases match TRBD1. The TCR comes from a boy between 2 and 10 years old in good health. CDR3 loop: CASSTRTGFTGELFF. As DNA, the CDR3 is TGTGCCAGCAGCACCCGGACAGGGTTCACCGGGGAGCTGTTTTTT.